The 19 T cell receptor beta chains listed next were all sequenced from one sample in a study of cytomegalovirus exposure and HLA in healthy donors. Primers: 60 Vbeta forward and 13 Jbeta reverse. Sequencing was performed with immunoSEQ multiplex PCR; in TCRdb, only in-frame clones are kept and a portion is missing. Among 150,000 to 200,000 clones listed, 77% were seen once. The sequenced sample was PBMCs. The source is a female donor in good health and CMV-seronegative.

The rearrangement links TRBV6-6 to TRBJ2-7; the D gene is possibly TRBD1 (6 bases). V lost 4 bases and J 3 bases, leaving 13 bases between the germline ends. The germline V gene encodes CDR1 MNHNY and CDR2 SVGAGI (reference sequence). This CDR3 contains 14 residues. The CDR3 DNA follows: TGTGCCAGCAGTTCAGGCGGACAGCACTACGAGCAGTACTTC. Amino acid sequence: CASSSGGQHYEQYF.

The rearrangement links TRBV19 to TRBJ2-2, with 9 bases matching TRBD2. The CDR3 runs 15 residues. Per the germline V gene, CDR1 is LNHDA and CDR2 is SQIVND (reference sequence). V gave up 3 bases and J gave up 5 bases; unmatched junction bases: 4. CDR3 protein: CASSMQGLATGELFF. For the CDR3, the DNA is TGTGCCAGTAGTATGCAGGGACTAGCAACCGGGGAGCTGTTTTTT.

The DNA for the CDR3 is TGTGCCAGTAAGGGACAGGTGACGGAGCAGTACTTC. This sequence encodes CASKGQVTEQYF. The chain links TRBV28 to TRBJ2-7; 8 positions match TRBD1. This CDR3 comprises 12 residues. With 9 bases clipped from V and 7 bases from J, the junction kept 8 bases outside the gene matches. The germline V gene encodes CDR1 MDHEN and CDR2 SYDVKM.

This clone was found once. The chain uses TRBV5-1 and TRBJ1-3; D is unresolved. Trimming stripped 4 bases from V and 0 bases from J, with 5 bases between. From germline, CDR1 is SGHRS and CDR2 YFSETQ. CDR3 length: 13 residues. Here the CDR3 DNA reads TGCGCCAGCAGCGAACTCTCTGGAAACACCATATATTTT. Protein sequence: CASSELSGNTIYF.

The CDR3 region is CASSLGTSVDEQFF. The CDR3, as DNA: TGTGCCAGCAGCTTGGGGACTAGTGTCGATGAGCAGTTCTTC. The chain uses TRBV7-3 and TRBJ2-1; 8 positions match TRBD2. V lost 3 bases and J lost 8; bases outside the gene matches: 6. Germline V CDR1 and CDR2: SGHTA, FQGTGA. The CDR3 is 14 residues long.

The chain combines TRBV7-9 with TRBJ2-1; 7 nucleotides align to TRBD2. J gave up 3 bases and V 3 bases, and 5 bases lay outside the gene matches. The CDR3 covers 15 residues. CDR1 and CDR2 (germline): SEHNR, FQNEAQ (reference sequence). The CDR3: CASSLTTGGYNEQFF. DNA of the CDR3: TGTGCCAGCAGCTTGACGACGGGGGGCTACAATGAGCAGTTCTTC. Variable domain in full (rest from reference TRBV7-9 and TRBJ2-1): DTGVSQNPRHKITKRGQNVTFRCDPISEHNRLYWYRQTLGQGPEFLTYFQNEAQLEKSRLLSDRFSAERPKGSFSTLEIQRTEQGDSAMYLCASSLTTGGYNEQFFGPGTRLTVL.

The CDR3 DNA is TGTGCCAGCCTGGACAGGGTCGATAATTCACCCCTCCACTTT. Its protein is CASLDRVDNSPLHF. The chain employs TRBV2 and TRBJ1-6, with TRBD1 matching 8 bases. This CDR3 is 14 amino acids long. The ends lost 8 bases at V and 5 bases at J; junction bases unmatched: 5. Germline V gene sequence: CDR1 SNHLY, CDR2 FYNNEI.

The chain links TRBV28 to TRBJ1-3, with 7 nucleotides matching TRBD1. The CDR3 runs to 15 residues. The trim removed 6 bases at V and 0 bases at J, leaving 5 bases unmatched. CDR1 is MDHEN, CDR2 SYDVKM, per germline. CDR3 sequence (DNA): TGTGCCAGCAGGCACAACAGGGGCTCTGGAAACACCATATATTTT. This translates into CASRHNRGSGNTIYF.

V is TRBV5-4 and J is TRBJ1-2, with TRBD1 identical over 7 bases. The CDR3 runs 14 residues. Germline-derived CDR1 and CDR2 are SGHNT and YYREEE (reference sequence). Trimming took 4 bases from V and 6 from J; bases not matched to a gene: 9. DNA of the CDR3: TGTGCCAGCAGCCAAGACAGGGTATGGAATGGCTACACCTTC. Translating it yields CASSQDRVWNGYTF.

CDR3 nucleotide sequence: TGTGCCAGCAGCCCCGGGACAGGGCGGAGCTATGGCTACACCTTC. The encoded protein is CASSPGTGRSYGYTF. This chain joins TRBV28 and TRBJ1-2; the match to TRBD1 covers 9 bases. V shed 6 bases and J 4 bases; nucleotides not matched to a gene: 9. Germline CDR1 reads MDHEN; CDR2 reads SYDVKM. The CDR3 extends over 15 amino acids.

CDR3 sequence (DNA): TGTGCCAGCAGCTTGGGCCGCGGGGACAATGAGCAGTTCTTC. Its protein product is CASSLGRGDNEQFF. The chain links TRBV7-3 to TRBJ2-1; TRBD2 might be the D (6 bases). The V gene's germline CDR1 is SGHTA and CDR2 FQGTGA. V was cut by 3 bases and J by 5 bases, with 11 bases left in between. This CDR3 is built from 14 residues.

This clone was found a few times. The J gene is TRBJ2-7, the V gene TRBV7-8, with TRBD2 matching 9 bases. V lost 3 bases to trimming and J lost 2 bases; unmatched junction nucleotides: 11. The CDR3 is 17 amino acids. From germline, CDR1 is SGHVS and CDR2 FQNEAQ. CDR3 sequence reads: CASSLASGNSRPYEQYF. Here the CDR3 DNA reads TGTGCCAGCAGCTTGGCTAGCGGGAACTCCCGACCCTACGAGCAGTACTTC.

Regarding this clone: This sample includes further DNA sequences coding for the same CDR3. The genes are TRBV10-3 and TRBJ2-1; the D gene is possibly TRBD2 (6 bases). The germline V gene has CDR1 ENHRY and CDR2 SYGVKD. CDR3 length: 15 amino acids. The V end was cut by 4 bases, the J end by 4 bases, with 14 bases between. CDR3 loop: CAISVGTGGYNEQFF. The CDR3 nucleotides are TGTGCCATCAGTGTGGGGACTGGAGGGTACAATGAGCAGTTCTTC.

This clone was counted between two and nine times. The chain couples TRBV5-8 to TRBJ1-5, with D possibly matching TRBD1 (5 bases). Looked up from germline, CDR1 is SGHTS and CDR2 is YDEGEE. The CDR3 totals 15 residues. Trimming stripped 4 bases from V and 1 base from J, with 12 bases between. CDR3 sequence (DNA): TGTGCCAGCAGCCTCACCCAGGGAAGCAATCAGCCCCAGCATTTT. Protein: CASSLTQGSNQPQHF.

This chain joins TRBV19 and TRBJ2-1, with a possible D match to TRBD2 (5 bases). This CDR3 spans 13 amino acids. The germline V gene has CDR1 LNHDA and CDR2 SQIVND (reference sequence). V gave up 2 bases and J gave up 5 bases, with 7 bases separating them. The CDR3 protein is CASSIKRNNEQFF. In nucleotides, the CDR3 is TGTGCCAGTAGTATAAAGCGGAACAATGAGCAGTTCTTC.

The rearrangement joins TRBV28 to TRBJ1-5, with 7 bases fitting TRBD1. The V gene end was trimmed by 5 bases and the J gene end by 11 bases; junction bases not matched to a gene: 12. The CDR3 extends over 14 amino acids. Germline values: CDR1 MDHEN, CDR2 SYDVKM. CDR3 residues: CASSAGTVGRAQHF. CDR3 sequence (DNA): TGTGCCAGCAGTGCCGGGACAGTAGGGCGGGCCCAGCATTTT.

The chain couples TRBV29-1 to TRBJ1-2; 7 bases match TRBD1. Losses at the gene ends were 5 bases for V and 8 bases for J; bases not matched to a gene: 5. Germline CDR1 is SQVTM and CDR2 is ANQGSEA. CDR3 length equals 11 residues. CDR3 protein: CSVWGQLGYTF. CDR3 nucleotides: TGCAGCGTTTGGGGACAGCTAGGCTACACCTTC.

The rearrangement links TRBV18 to TRBJ1-1; 10 bases are a match to TRBD1. The CDR3 has 15 amino acids. Per germline, CDR1 KGHSH and CDR2 LQKENI. The trim removed 4 bases at V and 6 bases at J, leaving 8 bases unmatched. The CDR3 DNA is TGTGCCAGCTCACGGGTGGACAGGGGGAATTCTGAAGCTTTCTTT. Translated, it gives CASSRVDRGNSEAFF.

The chain combines TRBV28 with TRBJ2-7, with 10 nucleotides matching TRBD1. V was clipped by 6 bases and J by 2 bases; unmatched bases: 7. Germline-derived CDR1 and CDR2 are MDHEN and SYDVKM. The CDR3 is 15 amino acids. The CDR3, as DNA: TGTGCCAGCAGGCCTCGGGACAGGGGACCCTACGAGCAGTACTTC. It specifies CASRPRDRGPYEQYF.